The T cell receptor beta chain under discussion was sequenced for a study of PD-1 blockade in mismatch repair-deficient tumors. Study information: All were previously treated, progressing patients with about a dozen mismatch repair-deficient cancer types.

Profiled with immunoSEQ multiplex PCR; TCRdb holds only in-frame clones, not every one. The sample has 11,000 to 15,000 clones, more than 75% seen once. There are a few counts of this clone. What it binds is unknown. Time point given: identical roughly 10-day culture without peptide (control). Several ELISpot-reactive neoantigen peptides each drove a 10-day in vitro stimulation. A no-peptide control culture served as baseline for clone fold changes. The V end was cut by 0 bases, the J end by 9 bases, with 7 bases between. This CDR3 has 12 amino acids. Germline V lookup: CDR1 SGDLS, CDR2 YYNGEE. This clonotype originated in an adult with mismatch repair-deficient cancer. The sequenced sample was cells cultured in vitro, obtained from a patient treated with pembrolizumab. V and J are TRBV9 and TRBJ2-1; tentative D call: TRBD2 (5 bases). CDR3 sequence: CASSVGTPEQFF. The CDR3 region has the DNA TGTGCCAGCAGCGTAGGGACTCCTGAGCAGTTCTTC.